This TCR beta chain appears in the sequencing data of a study of blood T cell repertoires in COVID-19. Profiled with immunoSEQ multiplex PCR; TCRdb holds only in-frame clones, not every one. The sample lists roughly 97,000 clones; 85% to 90% were seen once. The receptor's source is a human donor in a cohort sampled during active COVID-19. The sample taken for sequencing was peripheral blood.

Here the CDR3 reads CASSLTGSKGQHGNTIYF. For the CDR3, the DNA is TGTGCCAGCAGCTTAACGGGTTCCAAGGGGCAGCATGGAAACACCATATATTTT. The chain joins TRBV6-7 to TRBJ1-3; tentative D call: TRBD1 (5 bases). TRBV6-7 is given ORF status, its function remaining uncertain. Trimming pared 6 bases from V and 3 bases from J, leaving 24 bases between. The CDR3 is made up of 18 amino acids.